These T cell receptor beta chains were read from a single sample in a study of T cells expressing NK-cell markers. One entry per CDR3 protein, without DNA, is what TCRdb gives after re-calling the 5' RACE reads. Its listing shows over 350,000 distinct CDR3 sequences. Specimen: blood T cells: a sorted CD56 or NKG2C T cell subset, CD4+ or CD8+ T cells, or bulk PBMC T cells (not recorded which). These TCRs come from a woman in her forties or fifties in good health. Each CDR3 is given with its conserved first and last residue.

J | V | CDR3
TRBJ2-3 | TRBV7-2 | CASSALGRSTDTQYF
TRBJ2-1 | TRBV12-3/TRBV12-4 | CASSLSWEQFF
TRBJ2-7 | TRBV7-9 | CASSYTGGEITYEQYF
TRBJ2-2 | TRBV5-1 | CASSPGGTGELFF
TRBJ2-1 | TRBV29-1 | CSVQAGVINEQFF
TRBJ2-1 | TRBV6-5 | CASSSTLNNEQFF
TRBJ1-5 | TRBV20-1 | CSASSGSNQPQHF
TRBJ2-7 | TRBV5-1 | CASSVSSGTASYEQYF
TRBJ2-5 | TRBV6-6 | CASRGVLYQETQYF
TRBJ1-4 | TRBV27 | CASRLTALNEKLFF
TRBJ2-2 | TRBV12-3/TRBV12-4 | CASTPIPLAGGTEELFF
TRBJ2-3 | TRBV5-1 | CASSLGLAGGPDTQYF
TRBJ2-6 | TRBV4-1 | CASSLQGPATAGANVLTF
TRBJ2-1 | TRBV5-1 | CASSLGSEGEQFF
TRBJ1-5 | TRBV6-5 | CASSGVRGEPQHF
TRBJ1-4 | TRBV9 | CASSVQTGADEKLFF
TRBJ1-3 | TRBV25-1 | CASSEERTGNTIYF
TRBJ1-4 | TRBV5-1 | CASSSTANEKLFF
TRBJ2-5 | TRBV25-1 | CASSVTSGQETQYF
TRBJ2-1 | TRBV29-1 | CSVEEFTGRSYNEQFF
TRBJ2-1 | TRBV25-1 | CASSDPSGEQFF
TRBJ2-1 | TRBV12-3/TRBV12-4 | CASTPRGGGYNEQFF
TRBJ1-1 | TRBV4-1 | CASSQESRGLAFF
TRBJ2-3 | TRBV5-1 | CASSLVASGVDTQYF
TRBJ1-4 | TRBV7-2 | CASSSPRGQQIGEKLFF
TRBJ1-4 | TRBV15 | CATSRDGSTNEKLFF
TRBJ2-1 | TRBV29-1 | CSVGAPRWNEQFF